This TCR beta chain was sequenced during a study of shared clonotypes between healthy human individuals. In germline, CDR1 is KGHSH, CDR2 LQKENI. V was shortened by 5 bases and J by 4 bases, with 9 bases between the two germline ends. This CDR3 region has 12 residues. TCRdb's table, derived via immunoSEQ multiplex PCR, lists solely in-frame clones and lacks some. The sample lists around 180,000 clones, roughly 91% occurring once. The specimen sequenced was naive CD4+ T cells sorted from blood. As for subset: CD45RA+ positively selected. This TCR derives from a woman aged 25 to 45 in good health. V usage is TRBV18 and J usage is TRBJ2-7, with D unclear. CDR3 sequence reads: CASSADLYEQYF. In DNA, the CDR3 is TGTGCCAGCTCAGCGGACCTTTACGAGCAGTACTTC.